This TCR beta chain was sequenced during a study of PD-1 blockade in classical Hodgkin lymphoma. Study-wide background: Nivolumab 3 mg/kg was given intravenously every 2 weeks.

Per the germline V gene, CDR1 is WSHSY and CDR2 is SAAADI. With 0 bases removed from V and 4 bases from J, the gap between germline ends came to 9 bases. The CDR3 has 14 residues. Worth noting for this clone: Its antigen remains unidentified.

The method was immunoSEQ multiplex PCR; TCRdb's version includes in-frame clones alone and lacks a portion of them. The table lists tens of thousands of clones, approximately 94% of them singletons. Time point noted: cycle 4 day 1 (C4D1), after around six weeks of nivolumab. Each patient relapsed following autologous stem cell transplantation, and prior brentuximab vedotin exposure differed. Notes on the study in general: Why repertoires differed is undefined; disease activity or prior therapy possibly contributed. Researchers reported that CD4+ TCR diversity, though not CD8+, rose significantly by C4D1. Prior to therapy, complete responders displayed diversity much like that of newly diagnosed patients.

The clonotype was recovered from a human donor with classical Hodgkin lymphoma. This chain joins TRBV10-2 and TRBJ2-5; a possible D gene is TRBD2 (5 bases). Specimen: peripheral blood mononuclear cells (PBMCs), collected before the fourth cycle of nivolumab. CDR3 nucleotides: TGCGCCAGCAGTGAGTCGCACGGGATAGAGACCCAGTACTTC. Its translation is CASSESHGIETQYF.